A single T cell receptor (beta chain) is shown here with its context. The antigen it binds to is not known. The input lacks base qualities; no much larger clone sits a single base away. These data originate in a study of beta chain features in type 1 diabetes (dated by TCRdb to 2016 to 2018). About the study as a whole: No differences in mean age, gender distribution, total cell number or subset yield were found between patients and healthy donors. The study compared TCRB repertoires of sorted circulating CD4+ T cell subsets between recently diagnosed type 1 diabetes patients and matched healthy donors. Across all samples, 107,917,701 sorted cells were examined, and cell number per subset correlated strongly with RNA yield. Naive and central memory subsets were obtained from all 28 donors, but regulatory and stem cell-like memory subsets were isolated from only 8 patients and roughly eight healthy donors. What the research found in general, with its limitations: In all four CD4+ subsets, TCRB CDR3 length was moderately but significantly shorter in type 1 diabetes patients. At VDJ recombination sites, patients with type 1 diabetes made fewer insertions and deleted more nucleotides, a pattern implying thymic rearrangement abnormalities. Naive, central memory and regulatory TCRB repertoires appeared to be more similar among patients than among healthy donors. Because the HLA sub-analyses included only small numbers of individuals, any influence of HLA type on TCRB rearrangement was left unresolved. Shorter templates might have been favored by PCR, but patient and control samples were amplified and corrected together, so both groups would have been affected equally by any skew. Sequencing cDNA rather than genomic DNA could over-represent highly expressing activated cells, although activation and CD3 levels did not differ between groups.

V was cut back by 2 bases and J by 2 bases, leaving a gap of 15 bases between them. CDR1 SGHRS and CDR2 YFSETQ are derived from the germline V gene. From the cysteine up to the phenylalanine, the CDR3 has a length of 16 residues. The kept DNA is CDR3 alone, 48 bases in frame from the first base. The entire amount of isolated RNA was reverse transcribed using the High Capacity cDNA Reverse Transcription Kit, so the sequenced TCRB transcripts were expressed ones. Deep immunoSEQ sequencing was applied to naive, central memory and regulatory T cell samples, giving an average of roughly 3.5 million total reads per sample. After sorted cells were lysed in RLT buffer, RNA was extracted with DNase-treated RNeasy Micro or Mini kits, with the choice depending on cell number. To prevent cross-contamination, every cell subset was processed on its own, while patient and healthy donor samples were processed together. Using the immunoSEQ multiplex PCR, TCRB sequences were amplified from cDNA into 87-bp fragments spanning the CDR3 region. The amplicons were sequenced using the Illumina HiSeq platform. From the authors' description of their analysis: PCR bias was corrected computationally using synthetic template baselines, and reads within Hamming distance 2 were collapsed, with unmergeable singletons discarded. Reads were aligned to IMGT to assign V, D and J genes, CDR3 length, and insertions or deletions at six rearrangement sites. Clonotype counts were normalized to sorted cell number within each subset before computing true diversity and Gini coefficients with the tcR R package. The overlap coefficient, calculated on TCRB nucleotide sequences, was used to quantify repertoire sharing. Out-of-frame TCRB sequences from naive cells were analyzed as a proxy for the pre-selection repertoire. The table was pulled from immuneACCESS by TCRdb, which kept in-frame rearrangements only. Such tables lose some clones; where checked, under half of the loss comes from unresolved V genes, and the rest has no known cause. V and J calls and clone size are as listed in that table; D and trimming were resolved from the DNA. This sample has around 240,000 clones in its table, and approximately 70% of those were observed once. Around 0.057% of the sample is in the top ten clones.

A single peripheral blood draw of approximately 0.11 L on average was collected from each donor into heparinised tubes. A BD FACSAria II was used to sort naive, central memory, regulatory and stem cell-like memory CD4+ T cells with a panel that included CD45RO, CCR7, CD25, CD127, CD95 and CD27. A purity above 95% was achieved for all sorted populations. PBMCs were isolated right away by Lymphoprep density gradient centrifugation and were stained directly, without culture. So that batch effects would be minimized, each experiment stained and sorted samples in pairs, pairing one healthy donor with one patient.

This sequence was found in a man younger than 45 in good health. The rearranged chain carries TRBV5-1 and TRBJ2-3; a tentative D match to TRBD2 spans 5 bases. Material: naive CD4+ T cells from blood. Interpreted using the paper, the cell subset or site label stands for: true naive CD4+ T cells. The base sequence is TGCGCCAGCAGCTTCGCCTTGAGCGGTTCCACAGATACGCAGTATTTT. The resulting protein is CASSFALSGSTDTQYF.